These T cell receptor beta chains were read from a single sample in a study of blood T cell repertoires in COVID-19. Assay used: immunoSEQ multiplex PCR; TCRdb lists only in-frame clones, some missing. Of more than 200,000 clones in the sample, over 85% are singletons; the top ten hold less than 4%. Sequenced sample: PBMCs or T cells enriched from blood (not recorded which). The receptors come from a woman aged 25 to 39 with acute COVID-19. The CDR3 runs from the conserved cysteine through the conserved F or W. D genes are given only for firm matches. Size values are once, few and many counts, or a class for expanded clones, and some rows have none.

v_call	j_call	cdr3_length	clone_size	d_call	cdr3_aa	cdr3_nt
TRBV15	TRBJ1-1	16	NA	TRBD1	CATTNPGQVPKTEAFF	TGTGCCACCACCAATCCGGGACAGGTCCCGAAGACTGAAGCTTTCTTT
TRBV18	TRBJ2-7	16	NA	TRBD1	CASSTTRDRGLYEQYF	TGTGCCAGCTCAACGACCCGGGACAGGGGGCTATACGAGCAGTACTTC
TRBV11-2	TRBJ2-2	16	NA	NA	CASSLVPRINTGELFF	TGTGCCAGCAGCTTAGTACCCAGGATTAACACCGGGGAGCTGTTTTTT
TRBV4-1	TRBJ1-5	15	NA	NA	CASSQDRTSNQPQHF	TGCGCCAGCAGCCAAGACCGGACAAGCAATCAGCCCCAGCATTTT
TRBV20-1	TRBJ2-7	12	NA	NA	CSASISLYEQYF	TGCAGTGCTAGTATTAGTTTGTACGAGCAGTACTTC
TRBV4-3	TRBJ2-7	14	NA	NA	CATPGYTPACEQYF	TGCGCCACCCCCGGGTATACACCAGCCTGCGAGCAGTACTTC
TRBV18	TRBJ2-1	15	NA	TRBD2	CASSLGTSGYNEQFF	TGTGCCAGCTCCCTCGGGACTAGCGGATACAATGAGCAGTTCTTC
TRBV6-5	TRBJ2-7	15	NA	TRBD2	CASSVTSGGFYEQYF	TGTGCCAGCAGCGTGACTAGCGGGGGGTTTTACGAGCAGTACTTC
TRBV30	TRBJ2-3	17	NA	TRBD2	CAWRATSGARYTDTQYF	TGTGCCTGGAGAGCGACTAGCGGGGCCCGGTACACAGATACGCAGTATTTT
TRBV5-4	TRBJ1-3	14	NA	NA	CASSRTGSGNTIYF	TGTGCCAGCAGCCGAACAGGGTCGGGAAACACCATATATTTT
TRBV3-1/TRBV3-2	TRBJ1-2	17	NA	NA	CASSQGPTGISNYGYTF	TGTGCCAGCAGCCAGGGGCCCACAGGGATATCTAACTATGGCTACACCTTC
TRBV5-1	TRBJ1-5	13	NA	TRBD1	CASRGQGGGPQHF	TGCGCCAGCAGGGGACAGGGGGGAGGGCCCCAGCATTTT
TRBV5-8	TRBJ2-1	16	NA	TRBD2	CASSLGAGDPYNEQFF	TGTGCCAGCAGCTTGGGGGCGGGAGACCCCTACAATGAGCAGTTCTTC
TRBV14	TRBJ1-4	13	NA	NA	CASSVLGHEKLFF	TGTGCCAGCAGCGTACTGGGGCATGAAAAACTGTTTTTT
TRBV20-1	TRBJ1-5	11	NA	NA	CSAAPQVAQHF	TGCAGTGCCGCCCCTCAGGTGGCCCAGCATTTT
TRBV11-2	TRBJ1-2	14	NA	NA	CATRSWGVNYGYTF	TGTGCCACCAGGTCGTGGGGGGTTAACTATGGCTACACCTTC
TRBV7-2	TRBJ2-1	15	NA	TRBD2	CASRPSGGAYNEQFF	TGTGCCAGCAGGCCTAGCGGGGGGGCCTACAATGAGCAGTTCTTC
TRBV11-2	TRBJ2-7	15	once	TRBD2	CASSWVAGGFDEQYF	TGTGCCAGCAGCTGGGTAGCGGGGGGTTTCGACGAGCAGTACTTC
TRBV11-2	TRBJ1-1	15	NA	NA	CASSLSGQGGTEAFF	TGTGCCAGCAGCTTATCAGGGCAGGGAGGCACTGAAGCTTTCTTT
TRBV29-1	TRBJ1-1	13	NA	TRBD1	CSVVTGGATEAFF	TGCAGCGTGGTCACAGGGGGGGCTACTGAAGCTTTCTTT
TRBV3-1/TRBV3-2	TRBJ2-4	18	NA	TRBD2	CASSQGRLAGGPNSRRYF	TGTGCCAGCAGCCAAGGTCGGCTAGCGGGGGGGCCTAATAGTAGGAGGTACTTC
TRBV27	TRBJ2-3	16	NA	TRBD2	CASSFSGGPSTDTQYF	TGTGCCAGCAGTTTTAGCGGGGGCCCTAGCACAGATACGCAGTATTTT
TRBV11-3	TRBJ2-6	16	NA	NA	CASSPGLTSGANVLTF	TGTGCCAGCAGCCCTGGGCTCACCTCTGGGGCCAACGTCCTGACTTTC
TRBV15	TRBJ1-5	15	NA	NA	CATSREHISPQPQHF	TGTGCCACCAGCAGAGAACACATCTCCCCCCAGCCCCAGCATTTT
TRBV30	TRBJ2-7	13	NA	TRBD2	CAWSVTLGEGEYF	TGTGCCTGGAGTGTCACCTTGGGGGAGGGAGAGTACTTC
TRBV6-5	TRBJ1-3	15	NA	NA	CASMRSGRSGNTIYF	TGTGCCAGCATGAGATCAGGGAGGTCCGGAAACACCATATATTTT